This record looks at one T cell receptor (beta chain) sequence and its context. From germline, CDR1 is WNHNN and CDR2 SYGVQD (reference sequence). Trimming removed 2 bases from V and 7 bases from J, with 11 bases in between. This CDR3 spans 13 amino acids. These data originate in a study of blood T cell repertoires in COVID-19. Background on the study: Acute-phase and convalescent COVID-19 samples originated in the United States, Italy and Spain.

Sequencing was performed with immunoSEQ multiplex PCR; in TCRdb, only in-frame clones are kept and a portion is missing. The profile shows roughly 140,000 clones, roughly 90% of them singletons. The receptor was derived from a woman aged 55 to 70 with active or convalescent COVID-19. The chain recombines TRBV10-1 with TRBJ1-2; D is perhaps TRBD1 (5 bases). Material: peripheral blood. CDR3 DNA sequence: TGCGCCAGCAGTGAGAGCCCCGGGGGTGGCTACACCTTC. Its protein product is CASSESPGGGYTF.